This T cell receptor (beta chain) was observed in a study of blood T cell repertoires in COVID-19. Study-level background: There were acute and convalescent COVID-19 samples, and they came from the United States, Italy and Spain. The cDNA or gDNA used as material had been derived from T cells, B-cell-depleted T cells, or PBMCs.

Germline V gives CDR1 SGHTA, CDR2 FQGNSA. The CDR3 is 14 amino acids. The V and J ends lost 5 bases and 7 bases, in that order; junction bases with no gene match: 7. Original processing notes: Estimation of nucleated cell counts relied on the amplification of reference gene primers. This table comes from immunoSEQ multiplex PCR, and its TCRdb copy is limited to in-frame clones, with some not included. The V and J calls and the clone size are those of that table, but D and trimming were determined from the DNA. Counted here are roughly 76,000 clones, approximately 78% occurring once; the ten biggest clones make up about 14%.

V usage is TRBV7-2 and J usage is TRBJ1-2; 10 nucleotides line up with TRBD1. The sample consisted of peripheral blood. This sequence was found in a human donor in a cohort sampled during active COVID-19. In DNA form, the CDR3 reads TGTGCCAGCAGCCGGGACAGGGGAAGAAGTGGCTACACCTTC. Its translation is CASSRDRGRSGYTF.